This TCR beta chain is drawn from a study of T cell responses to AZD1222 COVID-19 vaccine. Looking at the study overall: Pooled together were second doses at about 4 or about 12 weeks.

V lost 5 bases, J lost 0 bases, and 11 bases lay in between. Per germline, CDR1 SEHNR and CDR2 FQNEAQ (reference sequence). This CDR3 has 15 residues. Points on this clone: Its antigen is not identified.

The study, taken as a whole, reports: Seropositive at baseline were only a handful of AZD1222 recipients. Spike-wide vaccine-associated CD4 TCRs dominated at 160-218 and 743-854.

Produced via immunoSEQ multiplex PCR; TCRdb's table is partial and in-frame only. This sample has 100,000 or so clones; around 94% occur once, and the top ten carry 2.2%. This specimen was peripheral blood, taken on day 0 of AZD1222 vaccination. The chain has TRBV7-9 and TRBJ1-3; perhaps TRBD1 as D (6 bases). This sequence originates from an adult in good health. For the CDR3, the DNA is TGTGCCAGCAGCGCCCGGACAGACTCTGGAAACACCATATATTTT. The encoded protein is CASSARTDSGNTIYF.